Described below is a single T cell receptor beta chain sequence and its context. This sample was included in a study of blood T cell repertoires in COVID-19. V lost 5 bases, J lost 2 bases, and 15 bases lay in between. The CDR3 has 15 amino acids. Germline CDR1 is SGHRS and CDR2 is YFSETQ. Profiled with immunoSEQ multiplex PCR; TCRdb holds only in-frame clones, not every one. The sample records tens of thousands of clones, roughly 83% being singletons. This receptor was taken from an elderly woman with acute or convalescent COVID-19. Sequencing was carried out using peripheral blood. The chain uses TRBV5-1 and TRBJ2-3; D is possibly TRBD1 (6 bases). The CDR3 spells CASSVQAGATDTQYF. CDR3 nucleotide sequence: TGCGCCAGCAGTGTACAGGCAGGGGCCACAGATACGCAGTATTTT.